This T cell receptor (beta chain) originates from a study of CXCR3-negative and CXCR3-positive naive CD8 T cells. On the study more broadly: Sequencing yielded approximately 130 million TRB reads, roughly 1.5 +/- 0.3 million per library.

CD8+ T cell subsets were each sorted in triplicate, 250,000 to 300,000 cells apiece. CDR3 length equals 12 residues. Germline-derived CDR1 and CDR2 are MDHEN and SYDVKM. With UMI labels, 5' RACE was used to prepare the TRB cDNA libraries. TCRdb processed the 5' RACE reads again and assigns one entry to each CDR3 protein, with no DNA. The table for this sample gives some 140,000 distinct CDR3 sequences. Notes on this clonotype: Its target is unknown.

Findings and caveats of the study: Researchers report that CXCR3-positive naive cells carry more hydrophobic TRB CDR3s than CXCR3-negative naive cells. Memory cells diverged, while naive CXCR3-positive and CXCR3-negative cells had similar TRBV-TRBJ usage. Across naive subsets, surface CD5 expression was comparable, and TCR strength was inferred from properties of the TRB CDR3.

Sequencing was carried out using naive CXCR3+ CD8+ T cells from blood. The subset denotes: CD45RO-CCR7+CD27+CD95- naive CD8+ T cells expressing CXCR3 (TNR3+). The rearrangement uses TRBV28 and TRBJ2-1; the D call from TCRdb, TRBD1, cannot be confirmed without DNA. This clonotype originated in a human donor in good health. Some clones in this sample may be carry-over from other donors' samples. CDR3 amino acids: CASSPRGVEQFF.